Reported below is one T cell receptor (beta chain). The source of the sample is a study of CD8 T cells in Susac syndrome. CD8+ and CD4+ T cells circulating in blood were sequenced for TCR beta. The study used treatment-naive patients who had stable or active relapsing-remitting disease as multiple sclerosis controls. Isolation of CD8+ and CD4+ T cells was performed negatively, whereas enrichment of TEMRA cells was done by FACS. J gave up 1 base and V 5 bases, and 8 bases lay outside the gene matches. This CDR3 region has 16 residues. Germline CDR1 SGHAT, CDR2 FQNNGV. Random hexamers were used to reverse transcribe 0.5 to 1 ug of RNA. TCR beta CDR3 was amplified by immunoSEQ multiplex PCR. This amplification extended across 54 Vbeta and 13 Jbeta segments. MiXCR, run by TCRdb on the immunoSEQ multiplex PCR reads, gives a single entry per CDR3 protein. Seen here are tens of thousands of distinct CDR3 sequences, more than 85% observed once, and the top ten hold 0.5%.

The sequenced sample was CD8+ T cells from PBMCs. This receptor was obtained from a human donor with multiple sclerosis. The chain couples TRBV11-2 to TRBJ2-4, with 7 positions matching TRBD2. The CDR3 sequence: CASSPLSGTAKNIQYF. CDR3 nucleotides: TGTGCCAGCAGCCCCCTGAGCGGGACGGCCAAAAACATTCAGTACTTC. The whole variable domain, filled in from reference TRBV11-2 and TRBJ2-4, reads EAGVAQSPRYKIIEKRQSVAFWCNPISGHATLYWYQQILGQGPKLLIQFQNNGVVDDSQLPKDRFSAERLKGVDSTLKIQPAKLEDSAVYLCASSPLSGTAKNIQYFGAGTRLSVL.